This T cell receptor beta chain was recovered during a study of early T cells in non-severe SARS-CoV-2 infection. On the study more broadly: Whole-blood bulk RNA, unsorted, was sequenced, and chains were unpaired. Study-level points and caveats: The study's VDJdb matching favored anti-spike CD8 responses and missed private and CD4 specificities.

Unique molecular identifier tags were affixed to discrete cDNA molecules. Each CDR3 protein is one row after TCRdb ran MiXCR on the 5' RACE reads. This repertoire shows roughly 53,000 distinct CDR3 sequences, 10% found once; its top ten account for around 4.1%. Germline values: CDR1 SGHKS, CDR2 YYEKEE (reference sequence). The germline V and J ends were trimmed by 1 base and 2 bases, with 13 bases remaining between them. The CDR3 spans 15 residues. This clonotype was seen at least ten times. The antigen is undetermined. The sequence was collected from an adult who was a healthcare worker with PCR-confirmed SARS-CoV-2 infection or an uninfected control (not recorded which). V gene TRBV5-5 combines with J gene TRBJ2-7; D might be TRBD1 (5 bases). Sequencing used whole blood. CDR3 sequence: CASSLFAGQTYEQYF. The CDR3 nucleotides are TGTGCCAGCAGCTTGTTTGCAGGACAAACCTACGAGCAGTACTTC.